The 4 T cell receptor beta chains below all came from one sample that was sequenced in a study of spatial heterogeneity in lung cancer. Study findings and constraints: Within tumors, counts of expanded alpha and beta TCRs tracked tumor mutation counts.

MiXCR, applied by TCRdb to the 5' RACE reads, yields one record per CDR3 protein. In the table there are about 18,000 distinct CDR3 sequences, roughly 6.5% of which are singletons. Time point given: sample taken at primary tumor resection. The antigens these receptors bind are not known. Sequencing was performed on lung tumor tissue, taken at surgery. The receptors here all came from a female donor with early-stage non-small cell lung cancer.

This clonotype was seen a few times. The CDR3 region has the DNA TGTGCCAGCAGTTACTCGCTGCCTCGAAAGAGAGGGGATGTCAATGAGCAGTTCTTC. Translating it yields CASSYSLPRKRGDVNEQFF. V usage is TRBV6-2 or TRBV6-3 and J usage is TRBJ2-1; possibly TRBD1 or TRBD2 for D (5 bases each). This CDR3 is built from 19 residues. CDR1 and CDR2 from the germline V gene are MNHEY and SVGEGT. The ends were cut back, 0 bases at V and 6 bases at J, with 24 bases in the middle.

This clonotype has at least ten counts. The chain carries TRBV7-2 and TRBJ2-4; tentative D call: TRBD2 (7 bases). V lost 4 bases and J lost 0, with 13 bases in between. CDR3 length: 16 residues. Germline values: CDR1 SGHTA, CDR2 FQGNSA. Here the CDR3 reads CASSSEGGLAKNIQYF. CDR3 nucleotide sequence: TGTGCCAGCAGCTCCGAGGGGGGGCTAGCCAAAAACATTCAGTACTTC.

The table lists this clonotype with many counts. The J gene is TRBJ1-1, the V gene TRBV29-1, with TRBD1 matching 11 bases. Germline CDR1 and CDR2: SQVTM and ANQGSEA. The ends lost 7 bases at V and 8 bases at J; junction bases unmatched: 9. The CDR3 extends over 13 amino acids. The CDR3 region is CSAKGQGGAEAFF. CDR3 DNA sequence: TGCAGCGCAAAGGGACAGGGGGGAGCGGAAGCTTTCTTT.

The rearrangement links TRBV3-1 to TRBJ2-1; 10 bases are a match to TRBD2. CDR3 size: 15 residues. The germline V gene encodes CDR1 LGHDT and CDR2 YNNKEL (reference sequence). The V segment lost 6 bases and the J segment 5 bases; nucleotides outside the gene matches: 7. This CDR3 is CASSRSGRDHNEQFF. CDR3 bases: TGTGCCAGCAGTCGAAGCGGGAGGGACCACAATGAGCAGTTCTTC.